Listed here is a single T cell receptor beta chain. This sample is drawn from a study of CD8+ T cells in alopecia areata. Once RNA had been extracted, it was reverse transcribed into cDNA to act as the sequencing template. The method was immunoSEQ multiplex PCR; TCRdb's version includes in-frame clones alone and lacks a portion of them. The table records around 60,000 clones, roughly 45% of them present only once. CDR1 LGHNA and CDR2 YSLEER come from the germline V gene. This CDR3 has 15 amino acids. Trimming removed 3 bases from V and 3 bases from J; junction bases left unmatched: 4. Sequencing input: NKG2D-low CD8+ T cells sorted from blood. This TCR came from a human donor with alopecia areata. This chain joins TRBV4-3 and TRBJ2-1, with 8 bases fitting TRBD1. CDR3 sequence (DNA): TGCGCCAGCAGCCACCGACAGGGGATCTACAATGAGCAGTTCTTC. Residues: CASSHRQGIYNEQFF.